This passage covers 25 T cell receptor beta chains from one sample sequenced in a study of T cell changes during pregnancy in multiple sclerosis (dated by TCRdb to between 2018 and 2020). Receptor libraries were prepared by the immunoSEQ multiplex PCR assay. TCRdb obtained this table from immuneACCESS and retained in-frame rearrangements with V and J assigned. These tables miss some clones; where compared with another copy, unresolved V genes account for less than half of the shortfall, and the remainder is unexplained. The sample includes over 60,000 clones, with around 91% observed a single time. The top ten hold approximately 0.71% of the sample. Sequenced here: peripheral blood, sampled in the third trimester of pregnancy. The origin of the receptors is a female donor in good health, enrolled as a control in a pregnancy study.

This CDR3 reads CASSFSGTGSEQYF. The CDR3, as DNA: TGTGCCAGCAGCTTCTCCGGGACAGGGAGCGAGCAGTACTTC. V and J are TRBV5-4 and TRBJ2-7; 9 nucleotides line up with TRBD1. J was trimmed by 6 bases and V by 2 bases; bases with no gene match: 6. This CDR3 is 14 amino acids long. CDR1 and CDR2 (germline): SGHNT, YYREEE (reference sequence).

The chain couples TRBV28 to TRBJ2-7; D might be TRBD1 (6 bases). Per germline, CDR1 MDHEN and CDR2 SYDVKM. The CDR3 consists of 15 residues. V lost 3 bases, J lost 7 bases, and 19 bases lay in between. CDR3 sequence reads: CASSFSGAARAEQYF. In nucleotides, the CDR3 is TGTGCCAGCAGTTTTTCAGGGGCCGCCAGGGCGGAGCAGTACTTC.

The chain combines TRBV9 with TRBJ2-5, with 10 bases matching TRBD1. The CDR3 sequence is 15 residues long. V shed 0 bases and J 1 base; nucleotides not matched to a gene: 0. CDR1 and CDR2 (germline): SGDLS, YYNGEE. CDR3 region: CASSVGTGGQETQYF. CDR3 sequence (DNA): TGTGCCAGCAGCGTAGGGACAGGGGGCCAAGAGACCCAGTACTTC.

The rearrangement links TRBV6-1 to TRBJ1-6, with 7 bases matching TRBD1. This CDR3 has 14 residues. Germline lookup yields CDR1 MNHNS and CDR2 SASEGT. The V and J ends lost 7 bases and 10 bases, in that order; junction bases with no gene match: 10. The CDR3: CASTVDRVGSPLHF. CDR3 nucleotides: TGTGCCAGCACCGTAGACAGGGTTGGATCACCCCTCCACTTT.

The rearrangement links TRBV4-2 to TRBJ1-4; 7 bases match TRBD1. Germline trimming cut 1 base from V and 2 bases from J; bases unmatched to any gene: 4. CDR1 is LGHNA, CDR2 YNFKEQ, per germline. CDR3 size: 16 residues. CDR3 amino acids: CASSQGQGETNEKLFF. CDR3 sequence (DNA): TGTGCCAGCAGCCAAGGTCAGGGGGAGACTAATGAAAAACTGTTTTTT.

The V call is TRBV7-2, the J call TRBJ2-5, with 8 bases fitting TRBD2. The length of the CDR3 is 16 residues. CDR1 SGHTA and CDR2 FQGNSA come from the germline V gene. The V gene end was trimmed by 4 bases and the J gene end by 5 bases; junction bases not matched to a gene: 12. The CDR3 DNA follows: TGTGCCAGCAGCTCTCTTAAGTCGGGGGGGGTGGAGACCCAGTACTTC. This gives the protein CASSSLKSGGVETQYF.

This chain links TRBV5-1 with TRBJ2-1; TRBD1 is a possible D gene (6 bases). This CDR3 is built from 16 residues. The V gene lost 0 bases and the J gene lost 5 bases, with 15 bases spanning the gap. Germline V gene sequence: CDR1 SGHRS, CDR2 YFSETQ. The CDR3 coding sequence is TGCGCCAGCAGCTTGGTTGTGACAGGTAACAACAATGAGCAGTTCTTC. It yields the protein CASSLVVTGNNNEQFF.

The V call is TRBV7-2, the J call TRBJ1-4; TRBD1 agrees at 7 bases. Germline-derived CDR1 and CDR2 are SGHTA and FQGNSA. V dropped 0 bases and J dropped 3; count of bases not matched to a gene: 4. This CDR3 region has 16 residues. The CDR3 DNA reads TGTGCCAGCAGCTTAGCGACAGGGTATCCTAATGAAAAACTGTTTTTT. Residues: CASSLATGYPNEKLFF.

This chain uses TRBV5-1 with TRBJ2-5, with D possibly matching TRBD2 (5 bases). Trimming took 1 base from V and 3 from J, leaving 7 bases between them. The V gene's germline CDR1 is SGHRS and CDR2 YFSETQ. The CDR3 length is 13 residues. The CDR3 reads CASSLTREETQYF. The CDR3 nucleotides are TGCGCCAGCAGCTTGACTAGAGAAGAGACCCAGTACTTC. Full variable domain (outside the CDR3, taken from reference TRBV5-1 and TRBJ2-5): KAGVTQTPRYLIKTRGQQVTLSCSPISGHRSVSWYQQTPGQGLQFLFEYFSETQRNKGNFPGRFSGRQFSNSRSEMNVSTLELGDSALYLCASSLTREETQYFGPGTRLLVL.

The chain joins TRBV6-1 to TRBJ2-7; D may be TRBD2 (6 bases). The CDR3 runs 15 residues. Trimming took off 1 base at V and 2 bases at J, with 12 bases between the two ends. Looked up from germline, CDR1 is MNHNS and CDR2 is SASEGT. The CDR3 spells CASSEVAGTTYEQYF. CDR3 DNA: TGTGCCAGCAGTGAAGTTGCGGGGACCACCTACGAGCAGTACTTC.

This clone was picked up one time. J is TRBJ2-2 and V is TRBV28, with D perhaps matching TRBD1 (6 bases). V was cut by 6 bases and J by 3 bases, with 11 bases left in between. This CDR3 spans 14 amino acids. Germline assignment: CDR1 MDHEN and CDR2 SYDVKM. CDR3 sequence reads: CASSLYRDTGELFF. CDR3 in DNA: TGTGCCAGCAGCCTCTACAGGGACACCGGGGAGCTGTTTTTT. The variable domain in full, completed from reference TRBV28 and TRBJ2-2, reads DVKVTQSSRYLVKRTGEKVFLECVQDMDHENMFWYRQDPGLGLRLIYFSYDVKMKEKGDIPEGYSVSREKKERFSLILESASTNQTSMYLCASSLYRDTGELFFGEGSRLTVL.

This sequence joins TRBV5-4 and TRBJ2-5, with a possible D match to TRBD1 (5 bases). Trimming took 4 bases from V and 5 from J, leaving 12 bases between them. The CDR3 has 13 amino acids. Per germline, CDR1 SGHNT and CDR2 YYREEE (reference sequence). For the CDR3, the DNA is TGTGCCAGCAGCCTTGGGGCAATGGAGACCCAGTACTTC. Amino acids: CASSLGAMETQYF. Full variable domain (missing parts from reference TRBV5-4 and TRBJ2-5): ETGVTQSPTHLIKTRGQQVTLRCSSQSGHNTVSWYQQALGQGPQFIFQYYREEENGRGNFPPRFSGLQFPNYSSELNVNALELDDSALYLCASSLGAMETQYFGPGTRLLVL.

The CDR3 spells CASSLAVLSDTQYF. The CDR3 region has the DNA TGCGCCAGCAGCTTGGCCGTACTTTCGGATACGCAGTATTTT. V usage is TRBV5-1 and J usage is TRBJ2-3; D is unclear. Germline V gene sequence: CDR1 SGHRS, CDR2 YFSETQ. Between the trimmed V and J ends, which lost 0 bases and 6 bases, there was a span of 11 bases. The CDR3 consists of 14 residues.

The chain joins TRBV4-3 to TRBJ1-5, with a possible D match to TRBD1 (6 bases). Trimming pared 2 bases from V and 4 bases from J, leaving 9 bases between. Germline V gives CDR1 LGHNA, CDR2 YSLEER. The CDR3 totals 14 residues. As DNA, the CDR3 is TGCGCCAGCAGCCAAAACGACAGGAATCAGCCCCAGCATTTT. Its translation: CASSQNDRNQPQHF.

The chain links TRBV27 to TRBJ2-5; no clear D gene. The DNA matches TRBJ2-7 better at its end, which makes the J call doubtful. Germline V CDR1 and CDR2: MNHEY, SMNVEV (reference sequence). The CDR3 runs to 14 residues. In DNA, the CDR3 is TGTGCCAGCAGTTTTCGTCCCCCCCCCTACGAGCAGTACTTC. Translating it yields CASSFRPPPYEQYF.

The chain combines TRBV7-9 with TRBJ1-4; 8 bases match TRBD1. With V trimmed by 3 bases and J by 10 bases, 13 bases remained unmatched. Germline V lookup: CDR1 SEHNR, CDR2 FQNEAQ (reference sequence). This CDR3 comprises 16 residues. The CDR3 sequence: CASSFGDRSTGRKLFF. The CDR3 DNA is TGTGCCAGCAGCTTTGGGGACAGGTCAACCGGGAGAAAACTGTTTTTT. The full variable domain, completed using reference TRBV7-9 and TRBJ1-4, is DTGVSQNPRHKITKRGQNVTFRCDPISEHNRLYWYRQTLGQGPEFLTYFQNEAQLEKSRLLSDRFSAERPKGSFSTLEIQRTEQGDSAMYLCASSFGDRSTGRKLFFGSGTQLSVL.

In DNA form, the CDR3 reads TGCGCCAGCAGCTTGGCCGGGGGGATCCATCAGCCCCAGCATTTT. This sequence encodes CASSLAGGIHQPQHF. The rearrangement uses TRBV5-1 and TRBJ1-5, with a tentative D call TRBD1 (5 bases). This CDR3 is built from 15 residues. CDR1 is SGHRS, CDR2 YFSETQ, per germline. Trimming removed 0 bases from V and 5 bases from J, with 12 bases in between. Variable domain in full (rest from reference TRBV5-1 and TRBJ1-5): KAGVTQTPRYLIKTRGQQVTLSCSPISGHRSVSWYQQTPGQGLQFLFEYFSETQRNKGNFPGRFSGRQFSNSRSEMNVSTLELGDSALYLCASSLAGGIHQPQHFGDGTRLSIL.

The chain is built from TRBV5-1 and TRBJ2-7, with D maybe TRBD2 (5 bases). Trimming shortened V by 9 bases and J by 0 bases, and 16 bases separated the two germline ends. From germline, CDR1 is SGHRS and CDR2 YFSETQ. The CDR3 covers 14 residues. CDR3 region: CATRRTYDSYEQYF. The CDR3 bases are TGCGCCACTCGTCGGACTTATGACTCCTACGAGCAGTACTTC.

V is TRBV27 and J is TRBJ1-2; no definite D call. The germline V and J ends were trimmed by 5 bases and 0 bases, with 10 bases remaining between them. Germline V gives CDR1 MNHEY, CDR2 SMNVEV (reference sequence). The CDR3 covers 14 residues. The CDR3 reads CASSTLGTNYGYTF. In DNA, the CDR3 is TGTGCCAGCAGTACCCTCGGGACTAACTATGGCTACACCTTC.

CDR3 in amino acids: CASLKGGARYGYTF. The CDR3 DNA reads TGTGCCAGCCTAAAAGGGGGCGCTCGATATGGCTACACCTTC. The rearrangement uses TRBV28 and TRBJ1-2, with 7 bases fitting TRBD1. CDR1 is MDHEN and CDR2 is SYDVKM in the germline V gene. V lost 8 bases, J lost 5 bases, and 11 bases stayed unmatched. This CDR3 spans 14 amino acids.

The rearrangement uses TRBV19 and TRBJ2-3; D not resolved. The germline gives CDR1 LNHDA, CDR2 SQIVND (reference sequence). The CDR3 extends over 14 amino acids. The V end was cut by 4 bases, the J end by 1 base, with 9 bases between. CDR3 bases: TGTGCCAGTAGTACCAGAAGCGGCACAGATACGCAGTATTTT. Its protein is CASSTRSGTDTQYF.

V gene TRBV10-3 combines with J gene TRBJ2-7; 9 bases align to TRBD1. V trimming: 10 bases; J trimming: 2 bases; junction bases outside the gene matches: 9. This CDR3 has 14 amino acids. Germline V gene sequence: CDR1 ENHRY, CDR2 SYGVKD. This CDR3 is CATKGTGSTYEQYF. The CDR3 nucleotides are TGTGCCACCAAAGGGACAGGGAGTACCTACGAGCAGTACTTC.

V is TRBV12-5 and J is TRBJ1-1; D gene uncertain. Germline values: CDR1 LGHNT, CDR2 FRNRAP. Trimming removed 6 bases at V and 5 bases at J, with 13 bases between. This CDR3 spans 13 amino acids. For the CDR3, the DNA is TGTGCTAGTGGACGCTACTTTGCGACTGAAGCTTTCTTT. Translated, it gives CASGRYFATEAFF.

For this clone: A junction end diverges from the germline sequence, so it may reflect a read error. The V call is TRBV2, the J call TRBJ2-7; D perhaps matches TRBD2 (5 bases). The germline gives CDR1 SNHLY, CDR2 FYNNEI. CDR3 length equals 14 residues. CDR3 region: CASSARLASDEQYF. The CDR3 DNA reads as TGTGCCAGCAGTGCAAGGCTAGCCTCCGACGAGCAGTACTTC.

The chain carries TRBV19 and TRBJ1-2; weak D call: TRBD1 (5 bases). CDR3 length equals 14 residues. Germline CDR1 LNHDA, CDR2 SQIVND (reference sequence). The ends were cut back, 6 bases at V and 6 bases at J, with 17 bases in the middle. The CDR3 reads CASSPGGPPHGYTF. In nucleotides, the CDR3 is TGTGCCAGTAGCCCCGGGGGACCTCCCCATGGCTACACCTTC.